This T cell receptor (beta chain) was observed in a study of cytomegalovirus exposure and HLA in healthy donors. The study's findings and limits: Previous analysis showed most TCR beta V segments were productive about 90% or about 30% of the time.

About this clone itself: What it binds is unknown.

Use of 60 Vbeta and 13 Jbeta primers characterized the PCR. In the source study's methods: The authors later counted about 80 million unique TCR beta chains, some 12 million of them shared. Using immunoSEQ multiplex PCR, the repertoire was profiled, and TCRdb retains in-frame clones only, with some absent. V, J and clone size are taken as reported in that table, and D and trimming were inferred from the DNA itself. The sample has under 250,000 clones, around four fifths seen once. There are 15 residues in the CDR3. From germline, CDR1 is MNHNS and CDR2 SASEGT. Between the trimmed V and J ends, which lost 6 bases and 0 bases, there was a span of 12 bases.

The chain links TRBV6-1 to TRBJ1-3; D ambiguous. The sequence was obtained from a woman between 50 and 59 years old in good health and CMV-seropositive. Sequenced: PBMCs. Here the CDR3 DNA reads TGTGCCAGCAGGGCAACAATAACCTCTGGAAACACCATATATTTT. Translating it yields CASRATITSGNTIYF.